This TCR beta chain derives from a study of T cells and Merkel cell carcinoma outcomes. The repertoire was sequenced with immunoSEQ multiplex PCR; TCRdb's copy has only in-frame clones and lacks some. The sample consists of some 19,000 clones, roughly 87% of them appearing once. Comments on this clone: The antigen is not known.

Study-level findings and limits: Repertoire plus T-cell density reportedly predicted Merkel cell carcinoma outcomes.

This TCR derives from a human donor with Merkel cell carcinoma. The sequenced material came from tumor tissue from Merkel cell carcinoma.

The CDR3 DNA follows: TGTGCCAGCAGCTTCCGGGACCGAAAAGACAGCTACACCTTC. Translated, it gives CASSFRDRKDSYTF. The rearrangement uses TRBV9 and TRBJ1-2; a weak D match, TRBD1 (5 bases). Germline assignment: CDR1 SGDLS and CDR2 YYNGEE. This CDR3 is 14 amino acids long. The ends were cut back, 4 bases at V and 9 bases at J, with 19 bases in the middle.